This T cell receptor beta chain was observed in a study of T cell responses to AZD1222 COVID-19 vaccine. TCRdb's table, derived via immunoSEQ multiplex PCR, lists solely in-frame clones and lacks some. In the table there are more than 150,000 clones, 80% to 90% of which are singletons. The V gene end was trimmed by 5 bases and the J gene end by 6 bases; junction bases not matched to a gene: 4. The CDR3 runs 15 residues. Germline V gene sequence: CDR1 LNHDA, CDR2 SQIVND (reference sequence). This chain connects TRBV19 to TRBJ2-3, with 14 bases lining up with TRBD2. Sample: peripheral blood, taken on day 0 of AZD1222 vaccination. The receptor's source is an adult in good health. The CDR3 protein is CASSPGLAGVDTQYF. CDR3 DNA sequence: TGTGCCAGTAGTCCGGGACTAGCGGGGGTTGATACGCAGTATTTT.